This TCR beta chain was retrieved from a study of brain T cells in children with intractable seizures. With 1 base removed from V and 3 bases from J, the gap between germline ends came to 6 bases. Germline V lookup: CDR1 LNHDA, CDR2 SQIVND (reference sequence). The length of the CDR3 is 14 residues. Sequenced by immunoSEQ multiplex PCR; TCRdb stores in-frame clones only, minus some. The sample lists about 320,000 clones, over 90% occurring once. Time point here: blood from clinic visit 5 months post-surgery; TSC patient then seizure free. The sequenced cases were selected for having the highest brain T cell transcript signatures.

The genes are TRBV19 and TRBJ2-2; D call uncertain. This sequence was found in a boy under two years old with tuberous sclerosis and intractable seizures. The source material was peripheral blood, sampled approximately 5 months after surgery. This chain's CDR3 is CASSIGVDTGELFF. DNA for the CDR3: TGTGCCAGTAGTATAGGGGTAGACACCGGGGAGCTGTTTTTT.